Listed below are T cell receptor beta chains from one sample, sequenced in a study of cytomegalovirus exposure and HLA in healthy donors. Assay: immunoSEQ multiplex PCR; the TCRdb copy retains only in-frame clones and omits some. Of roughly 47,000 clones listed, 93% are singletons. The material sequenced was PBMCs. All receptors come from a woman under 30 in good health and CMV-seronegative. CDR3s include the opening cysteine and the closing phenylalanine or tryptophan. The order of the fields is clone size, V gene, CDR3 protein. The listing skips clone size in some rows; elsewhere it reads once, few, many or a size class.

. | TRBV19 | CASSINRGETQYF
once | TRBV4-1 | CASSQVQTSGEYNEQFF
. | TRBV6-6 | CASSSTGLGTDTQYF
. | TRBV5-1 | CASKTDRGSYNSPLHF
once | TRBV5-1 | CASSLVPQTEISGNTIYF
. | TRBV2 | CASSETGALSYEQYF
once | TRBV18 | CASSSHTTGRNTEAFF
. | TRBV5-4 | CASSQRVSRGQSNTEAFF
. | TRBV28 | CASSLSRPISYEQYF
. | TRBV18 | CASSPVEGGTNEKLFF
. | TRBV19 | CASSLISGNEQFF
. | TRBV5-1 | CASSPGQGTLYGYTF
. | TRBV6-5 | CASRRDSNTDTQYF
. | TRBV5-4 | CASSLYGNNEQFF
. | TRBV5-1 | CASSLDGAGTTNEQFF
. | TRBV6-5 | CASSATGGEQYF
. | TRBV2 | CASSGGTAKDEKLFF
. | TRBV6-1 | CASSERAPYEQYF
once | TRBV30 | CARSAGDPDTQYF
. | TRBV5-1 | CASSLGVSGRKTDTQYF
. | TRBV19 | CASSKLAGVRETQYF
once | TRBV28 | CASSLSQGSYEQYF
. | TRBV28 | CASSLLYEGNTEAFF
. | TRBV18 | CASSIDGQGNTIYF
. | TRBV6-6 | CASNRGGFGSEQYF
. | TRBV28 | CASSLNRLSNQPQHF
. | TRBV30 | CAAGAGNEKLFF
. | TRBV19 | CASSSGTAEGYEQYF
. | TRBV7-6 | CASSSLQREVLETQYF
. | TRBV7-9 | CASSRGTASTDTQYF
. | TRBV2 | CASSENSNYGYTF
. | TRBV7-8 | CASSLAQGAEAFF
. | TRBV11-2 | CASSWGPDSAYEQYF
. | TRBV4-1 | CASSQDLWTRDKPEQYF
once | TRBV29-1 | CSVDARGGYNEQFF
. | TRBV28 | CASRGQGRNEQFF
. | TRBV18 | CASSPPRRGGGELFF
once | TRBV11-2 | CASSLGSEAFF
few | TRBV11-1 | CASSSGRGSYEQYF
. | TRBV5-1 | CASSISTANYGYTF
once | TRBV6-6 | CASITQGYNQPQHF
once | TRBV30 | CAWSHSTGELFF
once | TRBV4-1 | CASSPSTSSTYEQYF
. | TRBV9 | CASSGPGTGDGYTF
few | TRBV6-4 | CASSYSTGEGYEQYF
. | TRBV2 | CASRSGTGMGGNTIYF
. | TRBV19 | CASSKKAKTGANTEAFF
. | TRBV19 | CASTGVAKNIQYF
. | TRBV29-1 | CSVEVGDIGYGYTF
. | TRBV6-5 | CASSYYGSSYEQYF
. | TRBV7-3 | CASSSPGETQYF
. | TRBV5-6 | CASSATSGPFYNEQFF
few | TRBV29-1 | CSVDVGRAFF
. | TRBV14 | CASSQEAANYGYTF
. | TRBV28 | CASSLYQGEQFF